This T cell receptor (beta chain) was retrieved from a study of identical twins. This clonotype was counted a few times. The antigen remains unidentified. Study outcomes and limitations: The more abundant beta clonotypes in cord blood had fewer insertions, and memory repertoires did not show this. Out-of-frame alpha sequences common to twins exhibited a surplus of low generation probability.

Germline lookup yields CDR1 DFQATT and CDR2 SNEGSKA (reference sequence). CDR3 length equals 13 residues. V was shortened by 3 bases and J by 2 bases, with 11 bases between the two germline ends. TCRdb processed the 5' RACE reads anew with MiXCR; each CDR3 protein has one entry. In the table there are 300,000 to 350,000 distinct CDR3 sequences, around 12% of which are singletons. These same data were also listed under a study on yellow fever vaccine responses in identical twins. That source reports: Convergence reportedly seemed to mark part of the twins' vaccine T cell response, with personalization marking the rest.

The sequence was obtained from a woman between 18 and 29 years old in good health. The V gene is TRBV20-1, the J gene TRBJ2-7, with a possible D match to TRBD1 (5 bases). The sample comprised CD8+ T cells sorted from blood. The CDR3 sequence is CSASAPGTYEQYV. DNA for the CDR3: TGCAGTGCTAGCGCCCCAGGGACCTACGAGCAGTACGTC.